The rows below give T cell receptor beta chains drawn from one sample of a study of blood T cell repertoires in COVID-19. The table came from immunoSEQ multiplex PCR; TCRdb's copy has only in-frame clones and leaves some out. Of about 210,000 clones listed, 65% to 85% are singletons. The sample consisted of peripheral blood. The receptors were sampled from a human donor in a cohort sampled during active COVID-19. Both conserved end residues are part of each CDR3. The D gene is left open where the match is weak. Clone sizes are given selectively: once, few, many, or a class where the clone is expanded.

J gene | D gene | V gene | clone size | CDR3 DNA | CDR3 protein
TRBJ2-2 | TRBD2 | TRBV7-6 | NA | TGTGCCAGCAGCCTGGGACTAGCGGGATCCGGGGAGCTGTTTTTT | CASSLGLAGSGELFF
TRBJ1-2 | TRBD1 | TRBV27 | NA | TGTGCCAGCAGTTTACTCCCGGACAGGGGACGCGGCTACACCTTC | CASSLLPDRGRGYTF
TRBJ2-1 | TRBD2 | TRBV4-3 | NA | TGCGCCAGCAGCCCCCAGGGGGATGGCGGGGGGGCCTACAATGAGCAGTTCTTC | CASSPQGDGGGAYNEQFF
TRBJ2-6 | NA | TRBV10-3 | NA | TGTGCCATCAGTGAGACGCTTGGACAGTCTGCTGGGGCCAACGTCCTGACTTTC | CAISETLGQSAGANVLTF
TRBJ2-1 | TRBD1 | TRBV29-1 | NA | TGCAGCGTTCTTAAGGACAGGGTTGTAAATGAGCAGTTCTTC | CSVLKDRVVNEQFF
TRBJ1-2 | NA | TRBV28 | NA | TGTGCCAGCACCCCCGGGTATGGCTACACCTTC | CASTPGYGYTF
TRBJ2-7 | NA | TRBV27 | NA | TGTGCCAGCAGTTTAAGTCAGTCCTACGAGCAGTACTTC | CASSLSQSYEQYF
TRBJ2-3 | NA | TRBV13 | NA | TGTGCCAGCAGCTGGACTACAGTTCGGGGGGCGCGAAGAGATACGCAGTATTTT | CASSWTTVRGARRDTQYF
TRBJ2-7 | TRBD1 | TRBV5-5 | NA | TGTGCCAGCAGCCTCGGGACAGGCAAATCCTACGAGCAGTACTTC | CASSLGTGKSYEQYF
TRBJ2-7 | NA | TRBV27 | once | TGTGCCAGCAGTCCCCCTCCGGTGAGGGCGGACGAGCAGTACTTC | CASSPPPVRADEQYF
TRBJ1-4 | TRBD1 | TRBV5-4 | NA | TGTGCCAGCAGCCCAGGGGGTAGCAATGAAAAACTGTTTTTT | CASSPGGSNEKLFF
TRBJ2-2 | NA | TRBV7-9 | NA | TGTGCCAGCAGGTTAACAGGGACCGGGGAGCTGTTTTTT | CASRLTGTGELFF